The 20 T cell receptor beta chains given below trace back to one sample, sequenced in a study of beta chain features in type 1 diabetes. Sequenced material consisted of expressed TCRB transcripts (all of the isolated RNA was reverse transcribed). Sequencing was performed with immunoSEQ multiplex PCR; in TCRdb, only in-frame clones are kept and a portion is missing. This table holds roughly 450,000 clones, about 14% found once. Input material: naive CD4+ T cells from blood. The receptors here all came from a man younger than 45 in good health.

This clone was detected a few times. The chain combines TRBV30 with TRBJ2-2, with no clear D. From germline, CDR1 is GTSNPN and CDR2 SVGIG (reference sequence). Trimming removed 5 bases from V and 7 bases from J, with 8 bases in between. The CDR3 covers 11 residues. CDR3 DNA sequence: TGTGCCTGGGCTGTATACGGGGAGCTGTTTTTT. The encoded protein is CAWAVYGELFF.

The chain combines TRBV30 with TRBJ1-5; D may be TRBD1 (5 bases). The CDR3 runs to 14 residues. Germline V gene lookup returns CDR1 GTSNPN and CDR2 SVGIG (reference sequence). V was shortened by 2 bases and J by 7 bases, with 15 bases between the two germline ends. CDR3 region: CAWSTHGGSQPQHF. CDR3 DNA sequence: TGTGCCTGGAGTACTCATGGGGGTTCCCAGCCCCAGCATTTT.

This clone was counted a few times. The CDR3 DNA sequence: TGTGCCAGCAGCCCGTCGGTCGGCTCTGGAAACACCATATATTTT. This gives the protein CASSPSVGSGNTIYF. The chain combines TRBV7-2 with TRBJ1-3; no clear D gene. The CDR3 runs 15 residues. Trimming left V 5 bases short and J 0 bases short, with 11 bases between. Germline V gene data show CDR1 as SGHTA and CDR2 as FQGNSA.

The rearrangement uses TRBV11-2 and TRBJ2-2, with D perhaps matching TRBD1 (6 bases). Germline CDR1 SGHAT, CDR2 FQNNGV. With 6 bases removed from V and 5 bases from J, the gap between germline ends came to 16 bases. The CDR3 consists of 15 residues. The CDR3 spells CASRPLQGWTGELFF. The CDR3 nucleotides read TGTGCCAGCAGGCCCCTACAGGGTTGGACCGGGGAGCTGTTTTTT.

V usage is TRBV29-1 and J usage is TRBJ2-2; possibly TRBD1 or TRBD2 for D (5 bases each). This CDR3 comprises 15 residues. The V end was cut by 8 bases, the J end by 7 bases, with 23 bases between. Germline CDR1 SQVTM, CDR2 ANQGSEA. CDR3 amino acids: CSPRARALSSGELFF. The CDR3 DNA follows: TGCAGCCCGAGGGCCAGGGCTTTAAGTAGCGGGGAGCTGTTTTTT.

As DNA, the CDR3 is TGTGCCATCAGTGAGTCTGAGGGACTAGCGGGAGCAGGAGATACGCAGTATTTT. Translation: CAISESEGLAGAGDTQYF. This chain joins TRBV10-3 and TRBJ2-3; 14 nucleotides line up with TRBD2. Per the germline V gene, CDR1 is ENHRY and CDR2 is SYGVKD. The CDR3 spans 18 residues. The trim removed 0 bases at V and 5 bases at J, leaving 7 bases unmatched.

This clone occurred once. The chain links TRBV4-3 to TRBJ1-1; D gene ambiguous. The V and J ends lost 0 bases and 8 bases respectively, with 10 bases between them. The germline V gene has CDR1 LGHNA and CDR2 YSLEER. CDR3 size: 13 residues. This CDR3 reads CASSQDLLGEAFF. CDR3 coding DNA: TGCGCCAGCAGCCAAGATCTTTTGGGGGAAGCTTTCTTT.

This rearrangement joins TRBV20-1 to TRBJ2-5; 7 nucleotides match TRBD2. J was trimmed by 7 bases and V by 7 bases; bases with no gene match: 6. Germline V lookup: CDR1 DFQATT, CDR2 SNEGSKA (reference sequence). This CDR3 comprises 11 residues. The CDR3 DNA reads as TGCAGTGTCTTGGGGGGGAGGACCCAGTACTTC. Protein: CSVLGGRTQYF.

In this sample, this clone turned up a few times. The same CDR3 also results from other DNA sequences found in this sample. The V gene is TRBV5-4, the J gene TRBJ2-7; 7 bases agree with TRBD1. This CDR3 has 14 residues. Germline V CDR1 and CDR2: SGHNT, YYREEE (reference sequence). The J segment lost 1 base and the V segment lost 3 bases, leaving 4 bases of the junction unmatched. The CDR3 nucleotides read TGTGCCAGCAGCTCCCGGGACAGATCCTACGAGCAGTACTTC. This codes for CASSSRDRSYEQYF.

The chain couples TRBV9 to TRBJ1-2, with 7 bases matching TRBD1. V shed 3 bases, J shed 4 bases, and the junction held 6 bases outside the gene matches. CDR3 length equals 14 residues. Germline V CDR1 and CDR2: SGDLS, YYNGEE. CDR3: CASSATGEGYGYTF. CDR3 DNA sequence: TGTGCCAGCAGCGCAACAGGGGAGGGCTATGGCTACACCTTC. The entire variable domain, with the rest obtained from reference TRBV9 and TRBJ1-2, is as follows: DSGVTQTPKHLITATGQRVTLRCSPRSGDLSVYWYQQSLDQGLQFLIQYYNGEERAKGNILERFSAQQFPDLHSELNLSSLELGDSALYFCASSATGEGYGYTFGSGTRLTVV.

This clone has a handful of counts. The gene calls are TRBV7-9 and TRBJ2-3; TRBD2 matches at 8 bases. Germline-derived CDR1 and CDR2 are SEHNR and FQNEAQ (reference sequence). V lost 2 bases to trimming and J lost 4 bases; unmatched junction nucleotides: 11. The CDR3 runs to 17 residues. The CDR3, as DNA: TGTGCCAGCAGCTTATTACCTCCGGGACTAGAAGCAGATACGCAGTATTTT. Translation gives CASSLLPPGLEADTQYF.

V is TRBV2 and J is TRBJ1-2; D may be TRBD1 (5 bases). This CDR3 spans 13 amino acids. The germline V gene encodes CDR1 SNHLY and CDR2 FYNNEI. V lost 5 bases and J lost 4, with 11 bases in between. The CDR3 reads CASSPGRLYGYTF. The CDR3 nucleotides read TGTGCCAGCAGTCCGGGACGGCTCTATGGCTACACCTTC.

Only a few counts were recorded for this clone. V gene TRBV7-9 combines with J gene TRBJ2-7; 7 bases line up with TRBD1. CDR3 length equals 13 residues. The V segment lost 5 bases and the J segment 6 bases; nucleotides outside the gene matches: 7. Germline CDR1 and CDR2: SEHNR and FQNEAQ (reference sequence). CDR3 in amino acids: CASSPTGLGEQYF. The CDR3, as DNA: TGTGCCAGCAGCCCGACAGGGTTGGGCGAGCAGTACTTC.

This clone turned up a few times. The chain combines TRBV10-3 with TRBJ2-5, with 7 bases fitting TRBD2. Germline CDR1 is ENHRY and CDR2 is SYGVKD. The junction had 6 bases not matched to a gene; V was cut back by 6 bases and J by 5 bases. CDR3 length equals 13 residues. For the CDR3, the DNA is TGTGCCATCAGAGGAGCGGGGAGCGAGACCCAGTACTTC. Protein sequence: CAIRGAGSETQYF.

This clone came up a few times. The chain combines TRBV5-1 with TRBJ2-1, with TRBD2 as a possible D gene (5 bases). From germline, CDR1 is SGHRS and CDR2 YFSETQ. There are 14 residues in the CDR3. Trimming took off 0 bases at V and 5 bases at J, with 9 bases between the two ends. CDR3 sequence: CASSLAGNHNEQFF. The CDR3 bases are TGCGCCAGCAGCTTGGCCGGGAATCACAATGAGCAGTTCTTC.

This clone was seen only a few times. The chain recombines TRBV5-1 with TRBJ2-5; no clear D. The germline V gene has CDR1 SGHRS and CDR2 YFSETQ. This CDR3 has 14 amino acids. V gave up 1 base and J gave up 1 base, with 8 bases separating them. The CDR3: CASSLLSPQETQYF. The DNA for the CDR3 is TGCGCCAGCAGCTTGTTGTCACCCCAAGAGACCCAGTACTTC.

The V call is TRBV7-3, the J call TRBJ2-1; 9 bases line up with TRBD2. Trimming removed 1 base from V and 1 base from J; junction bases left unmatched: 8. Per the germline V gene, CDR1 is SGHTA and CDR2 is FQGTGA. CDR3 length: 18 amino acids. Here the CDR3 DNA reads TGTGCCAGCAGCTTAATAGCTAGCGGGATGGGTTCCTACAATGAGCAGTTCTTC. It specifies CASSLIASGMGSYNEQFF.

The sample holds many counts of this clone. Other DNA variants within this sample encode the same CDR3. Here the CDR3 reads CSGQNTEAFF. CDR3 nucleotide sequence: TGCAGCGGCCAAAACACTGAAGCTTTCTTT. V usage is TRBV29-1 and J usage is TRBJ1-1; D is uncertain. Germline lookup yields CDR1 SQVTM and CDR2 ANQGSEA. The CDR3 covers 10 residues. The V end was cut by 7 bases, the J end by 2 bases, with 5 bases between.

This clone has a handful of counts. The chain is built from TRBV2 and TRBJ2-3; 11 nucleotides align to TRBD2. V was pared by 2 bases and J by 6 bases, with 10 bases of the junction left unmatched. Germline CDR1 is SNHLY and CDR2 is FYNNEI. CDR3 size: 17 residues. CDR3 in DNA: TGTGCCAGCAGTGAATGGCAGGGACTAGCGGCCTCCGATACGCAGTATTTT. Translated: CASSEWQGLAASDTQYF.

The chain combines TRBV7-9 with TRBJ1-5; no reliable D call. From germline, CDR1 is SEHNR and CDR2 FQNEAQ (reference sequence). With 5 bases removed from V and 0 bases from J, the gap between germline ends came to 14 bases. The CDR3 consists of 16 residues. In nucleotides, the CDR3 is TGTGCCAGCAGCCCCATAGGCGGGAGTAGCAATCAGCCCCAGCATTTT. Amino acids: CASSPIGGSSNQPQHF.